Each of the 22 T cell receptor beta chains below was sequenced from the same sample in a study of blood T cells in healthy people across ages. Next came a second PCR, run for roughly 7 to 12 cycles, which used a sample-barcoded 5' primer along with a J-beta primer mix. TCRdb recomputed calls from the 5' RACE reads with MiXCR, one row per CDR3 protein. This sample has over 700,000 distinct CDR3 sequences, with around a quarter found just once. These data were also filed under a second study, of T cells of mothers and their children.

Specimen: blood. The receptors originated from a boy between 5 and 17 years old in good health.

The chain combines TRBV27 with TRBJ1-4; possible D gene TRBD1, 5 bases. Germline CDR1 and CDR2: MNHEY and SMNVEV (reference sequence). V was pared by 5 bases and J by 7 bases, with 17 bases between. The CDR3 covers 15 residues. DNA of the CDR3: TGTGCCAGCAGTACTCGACAGATTCCGAGTGAAAAACTGTTTTTT. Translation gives CASSTRQIPSEKLFF.

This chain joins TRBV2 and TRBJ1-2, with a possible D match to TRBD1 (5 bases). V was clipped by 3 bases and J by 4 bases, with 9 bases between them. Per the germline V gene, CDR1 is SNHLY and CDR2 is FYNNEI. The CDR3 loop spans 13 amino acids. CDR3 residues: CASSDRDSYGYTF. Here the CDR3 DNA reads TGTGCCAGCAGTGACCGGGACTCCTATGGCTACACCTTC.

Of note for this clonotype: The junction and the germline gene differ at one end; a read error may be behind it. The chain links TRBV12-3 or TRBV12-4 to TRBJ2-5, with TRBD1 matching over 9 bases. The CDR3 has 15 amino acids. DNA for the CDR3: TGTGCCAGCAGTGAAGGACCGGGACAGGGTGAAAATTTTAGCTTC. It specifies CASSEGPGQGENFSF.

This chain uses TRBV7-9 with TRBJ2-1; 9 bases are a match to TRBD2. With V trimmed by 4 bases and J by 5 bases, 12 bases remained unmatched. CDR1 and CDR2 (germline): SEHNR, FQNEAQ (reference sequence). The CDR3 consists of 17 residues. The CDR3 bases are TGTGCCAGCAGCTCACTAAATAGCGGGAGTACCCACAATGAGCAGTTCTTC. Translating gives CASSSLNSGSTHNEQFF.

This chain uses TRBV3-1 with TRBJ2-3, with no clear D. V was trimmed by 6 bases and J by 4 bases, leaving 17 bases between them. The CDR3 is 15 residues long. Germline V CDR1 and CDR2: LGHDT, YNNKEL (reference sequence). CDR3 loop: CASSRLAEKADTQYF. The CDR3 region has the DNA TGTGCCAGCAGTCGTTTGGCGGAAAAGGCAGATACGCAGTATTTT.

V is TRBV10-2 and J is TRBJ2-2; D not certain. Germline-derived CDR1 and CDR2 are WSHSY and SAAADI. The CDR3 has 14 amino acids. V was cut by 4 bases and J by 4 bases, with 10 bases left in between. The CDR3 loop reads CASSGVGITGELFF. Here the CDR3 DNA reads TGCGCCAGCAGTGGTGTGGGAATCACCGGGGAGCTGTTTTTT.

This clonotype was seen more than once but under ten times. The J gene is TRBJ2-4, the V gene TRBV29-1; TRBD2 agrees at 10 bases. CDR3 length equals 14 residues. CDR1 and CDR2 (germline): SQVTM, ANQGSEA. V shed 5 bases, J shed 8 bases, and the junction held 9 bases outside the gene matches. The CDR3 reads CSVFQREGLDIQYF. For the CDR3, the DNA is TGCAGCGTTTTTCAGCGGGAGGGCCTCGACATTCAGTACTTC. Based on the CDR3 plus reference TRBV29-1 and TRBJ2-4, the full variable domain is SAVISQKPSRDICQRGTSLTIQCQVDSQVTMMFWYRQQPGQSLTLIATANQGSEATYESGFVIDKFPISRPNLTFSTLTVSNMSPEDSSIYLCSVFQREGLDIQYFGAGTRLSVL.

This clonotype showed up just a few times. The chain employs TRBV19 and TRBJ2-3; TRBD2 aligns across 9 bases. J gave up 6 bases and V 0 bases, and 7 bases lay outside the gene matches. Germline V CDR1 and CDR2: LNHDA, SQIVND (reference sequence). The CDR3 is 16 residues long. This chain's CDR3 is CASSIEASGIWDTQYF. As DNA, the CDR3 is TGTGCCAGTAGTATAGAAGCTAGCGGGATTTGGGATACGCAGTATTTT.

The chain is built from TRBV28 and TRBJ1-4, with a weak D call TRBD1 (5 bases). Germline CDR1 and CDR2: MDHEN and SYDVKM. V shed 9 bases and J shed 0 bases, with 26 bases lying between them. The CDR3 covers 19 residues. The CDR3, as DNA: TGTGCCAGTAGTCCCCCCCGAACTTACAGGATTGCAACTAATGAAAAACTGTTTTTT. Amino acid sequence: CASSPPRTYRIATNEKLFF.

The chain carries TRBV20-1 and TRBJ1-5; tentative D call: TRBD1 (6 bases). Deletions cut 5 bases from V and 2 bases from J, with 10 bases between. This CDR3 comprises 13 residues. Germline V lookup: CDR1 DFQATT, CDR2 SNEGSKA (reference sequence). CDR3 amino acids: CSAGQSRNQPQHF. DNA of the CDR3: TGCAGTGCTGGACAGTCTCGCAATCAGCCCCAGCATTTT.

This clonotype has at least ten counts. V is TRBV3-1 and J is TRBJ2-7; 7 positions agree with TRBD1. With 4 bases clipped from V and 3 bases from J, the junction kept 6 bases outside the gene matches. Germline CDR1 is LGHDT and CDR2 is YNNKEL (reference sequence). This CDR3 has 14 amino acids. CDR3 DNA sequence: TGTGCCAGCAGCCCCCCGGACAGGATCTACGAGCAGTACTTC. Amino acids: CASSPPDRIYEQYF.

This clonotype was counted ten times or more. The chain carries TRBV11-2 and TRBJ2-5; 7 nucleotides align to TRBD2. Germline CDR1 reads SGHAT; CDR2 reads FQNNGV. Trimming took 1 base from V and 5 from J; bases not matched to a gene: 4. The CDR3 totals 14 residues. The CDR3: CASSLGLAVETQYF. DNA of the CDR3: TGTGCCAGCAGCTTAGGACTAGCAGTTGAGACCCAGTACTTC.

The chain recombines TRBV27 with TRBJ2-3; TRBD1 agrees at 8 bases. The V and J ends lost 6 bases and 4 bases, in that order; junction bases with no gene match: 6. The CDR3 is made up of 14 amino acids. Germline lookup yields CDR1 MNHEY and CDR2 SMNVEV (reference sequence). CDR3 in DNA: TGTGCCAGCAGCACGGACAGGGCCCCAGATACGCAGTATTTT. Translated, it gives CASSTDRAPDTQYF.

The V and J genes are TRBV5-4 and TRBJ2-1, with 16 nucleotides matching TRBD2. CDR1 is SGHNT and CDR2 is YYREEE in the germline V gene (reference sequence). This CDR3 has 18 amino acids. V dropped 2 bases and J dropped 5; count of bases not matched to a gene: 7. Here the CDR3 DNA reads TGTGCCAGCAGCTTAGCTCCCGGGACTAGCGGGAGGGACAATGAGCAGTTCTTC. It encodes CASSLAPGTSGRDNEQFF.

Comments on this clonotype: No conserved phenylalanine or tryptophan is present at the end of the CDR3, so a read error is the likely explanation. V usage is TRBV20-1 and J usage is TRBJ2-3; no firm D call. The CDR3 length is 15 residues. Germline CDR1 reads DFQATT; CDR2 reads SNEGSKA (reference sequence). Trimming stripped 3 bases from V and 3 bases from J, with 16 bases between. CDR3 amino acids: CSASRLPLITDTQYS. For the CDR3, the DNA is TGCAGTGCTAGTAGGTTACCCCTCATTACAGATACGCAGTATTCT.

The DNA of the CDR3 is TGTGCCAGCAGTTATACATACGGGACAGGGGGCAATAAAGAGACCCAGTACTTC. Translating it yields CASSYTYGTGGNKETQYF. The chain uses TRBV12-3 or TRBV12-4 and TRBJ2-5; 12 bases map to TRBD1. V dropped 4 bases and J dropped 3; count of bases not matched to a gene: 12. The CDR3 loop spans 18 amino acids.

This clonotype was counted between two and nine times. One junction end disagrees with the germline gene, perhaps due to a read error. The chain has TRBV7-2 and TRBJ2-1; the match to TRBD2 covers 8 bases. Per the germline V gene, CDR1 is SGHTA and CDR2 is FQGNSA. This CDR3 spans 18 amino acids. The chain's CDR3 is CASSDRYRVAGGPNGQFF. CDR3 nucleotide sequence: TGTGCCAGCAGCGACCGCTATCGGGTGGCGGGGGGCCCAAATGGGCAGTTCTTC.

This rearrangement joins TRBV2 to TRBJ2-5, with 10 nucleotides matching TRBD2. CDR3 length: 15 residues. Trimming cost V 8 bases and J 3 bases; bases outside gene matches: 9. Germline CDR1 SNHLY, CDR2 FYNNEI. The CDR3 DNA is TGTGCCAGCCTGGGATTCGGACTAGCGGAAGAGACCCAGTACTTC. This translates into CASLGFGLAEETQYF.

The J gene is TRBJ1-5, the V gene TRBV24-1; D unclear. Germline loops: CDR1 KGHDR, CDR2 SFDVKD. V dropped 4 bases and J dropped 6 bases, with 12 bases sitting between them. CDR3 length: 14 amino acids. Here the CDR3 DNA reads TGTGCCACCAGTGAGAGCAGTTTGGGTCAGCCCCAGCATTTT. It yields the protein CATSESSLGQPQHF.

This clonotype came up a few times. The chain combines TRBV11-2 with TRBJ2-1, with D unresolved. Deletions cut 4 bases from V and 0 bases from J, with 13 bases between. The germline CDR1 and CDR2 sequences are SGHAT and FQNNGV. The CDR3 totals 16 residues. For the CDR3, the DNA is TGTGCCAGCAGCTCCCCGAGCGCTAGCTCCTACAATGAGCAGTTCTTC. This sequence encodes CASSSPSASSYNEQFF.

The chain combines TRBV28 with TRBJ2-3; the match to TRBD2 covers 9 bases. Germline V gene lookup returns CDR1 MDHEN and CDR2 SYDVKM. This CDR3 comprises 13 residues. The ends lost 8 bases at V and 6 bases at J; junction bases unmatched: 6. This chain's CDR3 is CASGSGSRDTQYF. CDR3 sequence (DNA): TGTGCCAGCGGTAGCGGGAGTAGGGATACGCAGTATTTT.

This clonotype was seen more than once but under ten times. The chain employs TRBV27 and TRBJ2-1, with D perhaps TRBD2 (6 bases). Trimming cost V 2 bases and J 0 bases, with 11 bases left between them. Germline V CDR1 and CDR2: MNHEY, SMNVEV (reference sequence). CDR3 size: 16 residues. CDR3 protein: CASSLSGRSSYNEQFF. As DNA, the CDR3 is TGTGCCAGCAGTTTAAGCGGGCGGAGCTCCTACAATGAGCAGTTCTTC.